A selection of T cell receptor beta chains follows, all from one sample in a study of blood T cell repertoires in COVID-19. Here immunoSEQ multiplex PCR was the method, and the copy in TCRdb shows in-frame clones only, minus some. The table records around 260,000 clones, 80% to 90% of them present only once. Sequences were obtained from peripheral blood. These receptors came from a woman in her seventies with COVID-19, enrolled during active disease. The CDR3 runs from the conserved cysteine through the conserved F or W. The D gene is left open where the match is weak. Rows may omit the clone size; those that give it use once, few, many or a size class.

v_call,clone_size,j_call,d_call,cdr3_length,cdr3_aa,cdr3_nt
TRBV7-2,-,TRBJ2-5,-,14,CASSRQRTQETQYF,TGTGCCAGCAGTCGACAACGGACACAAGAGACCCAGTACTTC
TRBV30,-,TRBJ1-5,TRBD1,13,CAWGGDRDQPQHF,TGTGCCTGGGGAGGGGACAGGGATCAGCCCCAGCATTTT
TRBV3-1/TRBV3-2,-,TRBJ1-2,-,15,CASSQGQNFNYGYTF,TGTGCCAGCAGCCAAGGGCAAAATTTTAACTATGGCTACACCTTC
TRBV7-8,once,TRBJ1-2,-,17,CASSLAGGQGDGYGYTF,TGTGCCAGCAGCTTAGCAGGAGGGCAGGGTGACGGGTATGGCTACACCTTC
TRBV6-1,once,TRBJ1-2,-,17,CASSELAGGRPNYGYTF,TGTGCCAGCAGTGAATTGGCGGGAGGACGGCCTAACTATGGCTACACCTTC
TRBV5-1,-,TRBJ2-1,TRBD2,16,CASSLGAGGSYNEQFF,TGCGCCAGCAGCTTGGGTGCGGGAGGTTCTTACAATGAGCAGTTCTTC
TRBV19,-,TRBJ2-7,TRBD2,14,CASSMGLAGDFMYF,TGTGCCAGTAGTATGGGACTAGCGGGAGATTTTATGTACTTC
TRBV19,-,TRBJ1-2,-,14,CASSTPTTLNGYTF,TGTGCCAGTAGTACGCCTACCACCCTTAATGGCTACACCTTC
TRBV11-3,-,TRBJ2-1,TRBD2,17,CASSFGLAGVIDNEQFF,TGTGCCAGCAGCTTTGGACTAGCGGGAGTCATAGACAATGAGCAGTTCTTC
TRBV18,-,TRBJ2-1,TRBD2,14,CASSPSGSINEQFF,TGTGCCAGCTCACCTAGCGGGAGTATAAATGAGCAGTTCTTC
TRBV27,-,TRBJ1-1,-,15,CASSFWSRGNTEAFF,TGTGCCAGCAGTTTCTGGTCCAGGGGAAACACTGAAGCTTTCTTT
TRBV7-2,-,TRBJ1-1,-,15,CASSLAGLMNTEAFF,TGTGCCAGCAGCTTAGCCGGACTTATGAACACTGAAGCTTTCTTT
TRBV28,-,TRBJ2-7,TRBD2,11,CASTGGLEQYF,TGTGCCAGCACCGGGGGGTTGGAGCAGTACTTC
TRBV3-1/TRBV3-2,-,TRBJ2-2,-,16,CASSPPGLQDLGELFF,TGTGCCAGCAGCCCTCCGGGACTCCAGGACCTCGGGGAGCTGTTTTTT
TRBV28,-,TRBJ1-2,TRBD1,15,CASSLLPGQDYGYTF,TGTGCCAGCAGTTTACTCCCCGGACAGGACTATGGCTACACCTTC
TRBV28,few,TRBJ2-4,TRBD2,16,CASTLSGRGAKNIQYF,TGTGCCAGCACCTTAAGCGGGAGGGGAGCCAAAAACATTCAGTACTTC
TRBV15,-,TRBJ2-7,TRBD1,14,CATSRAGGSYEQYF,TGTGCCACCAGCAGAGCAGGGGGCTCCTACGAGCAGTACTTC
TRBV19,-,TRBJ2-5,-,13,CASSIYREETQYF,TGTGCCAGTAGTATTTACAGGGAGGAGACCCAGTACTTC
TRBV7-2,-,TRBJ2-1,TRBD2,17,CASSFRLAGSSYNEQFF,TGTGCCAGCAGCTTCAGACTAGCGGGGAGCTCCTACAATGAGCAGTTCTTC
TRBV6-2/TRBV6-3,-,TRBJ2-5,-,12,CASSPGAETQYF,TGTGCCAGCAGCCCAGGAGCAGAGACCCAGTACTTC
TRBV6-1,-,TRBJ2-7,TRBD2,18,CASSEAGASGRPSYEQYF,TGTGCCAGCAGTGAAGCTGGGGCTAGCGGGCGTCCCTCCTACGAGCAGTACTTC
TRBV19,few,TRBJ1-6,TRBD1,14,CASSLGQSNSPLHF,TGTGCCAGTAGCCTGGGACAGAGTAATTCACCCCTCCACTTT
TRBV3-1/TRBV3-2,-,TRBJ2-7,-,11,CASSQVEEQYF,TGTGCCAGCAGCCAAGTAGAAGAGCAGTACTTC
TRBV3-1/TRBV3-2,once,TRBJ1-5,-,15,CASSKTYGINQPQHF,TGTGCCAGCAGCAAGACATACGGAATCAATCAGCCCCAGCATTTT
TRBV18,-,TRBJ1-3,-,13,CATNDGGRNTIYF,TGTGCCACCAACGACGGGGGGAGAAACACCATATATTTT
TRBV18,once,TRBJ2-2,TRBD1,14,CASSRQGVTGELFF,TGTGCCAGCTCCCGTCAGGGGGTCACCGGGGAGCTGTTTTTT
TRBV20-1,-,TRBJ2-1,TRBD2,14,CSASLAGVLYEQFF,TGCAGTGCTAGTCTAGCGGGAGTTTTATATGAGCAGTTCTTC
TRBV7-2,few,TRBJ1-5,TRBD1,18,CASSLESSGTGNNQPQHF,TGTGCCAGCAGCTTAGAATCCTCCGGGACAGGGAACAATCAGCCCCAGCATTTT
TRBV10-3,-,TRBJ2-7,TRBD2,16,CAISDPGTSSSYEQYF,TGTGCCATCAGTGACCCGGGGACTAGCAGTTCCTACGAGCAGTACTTC
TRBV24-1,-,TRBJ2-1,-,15,CATSEANDRHNEQFF,TGTGCCACCAGTGAGGCTAACGACAGACACAATGAGCAGTTCTTC
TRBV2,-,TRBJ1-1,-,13,CASSVDRGTEAFF,TGTGCCAGCAGTGTAGATCGGGGGACTGAAGCTTTCTTT
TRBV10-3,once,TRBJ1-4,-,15,CAISGDRRRGEKLFF,TGTGCCATCAGTGGCGACAGGAGAAGAGGTGAAAAACTGTTTTTT
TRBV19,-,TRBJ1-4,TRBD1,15,CASSPMTGGNEKLFF,TGTGCCAGTAGCCCCATGACAGGGGGTAATGAAAAACTGTTTTTT
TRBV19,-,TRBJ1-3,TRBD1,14,CASSTGGDGNTIYF,TGTGCCAGTAGTACAGGGGGTGATGGAAACACCATATATTTT
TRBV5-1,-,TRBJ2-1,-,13,CASSLDNYNEQFF,TGCGCCAGCAGCCTGGACAATTACAATGAGCAGTTCTTC
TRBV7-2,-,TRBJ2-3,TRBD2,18,CASSSLRPSGITADTQYF,TGTGCCAGCAGCTCCCTACGGCCTAGCGGAATTACCGCAGATACGCAGTATTTT
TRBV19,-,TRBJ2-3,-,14,CASSFSGSTDTQYF,TGTGCCAGTAGTTTTTCAGGGAGCACAGATACGCAGTATTTT
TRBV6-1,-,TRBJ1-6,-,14,CASSDGTPRETLHF,TGTGCCAGCAGTGATGGGACACCCAGGGAAACCCTCCACTTT
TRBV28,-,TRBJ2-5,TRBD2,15,CASSPGLAGEETQYF,TGTGCCAGCAGCCCGGGACTAGCGGGAGAAGAGACCCAGTACTTC
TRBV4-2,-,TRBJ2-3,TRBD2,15,CASSRPGTNTDTQYF,TGTGCCAGCAGCCGGCCAGGGACTAACACAGATACGCAGTATTTT
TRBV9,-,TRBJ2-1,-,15,CASSVGQGGYNEQFF,TGTGCCAGCAGCGTAGGGCAGGGCGGCTACAATGAGCAGTTCTTC
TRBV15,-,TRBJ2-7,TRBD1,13,CATEDRGGYEQYF,TGTGCCACCGAGGACAGGGGGGGGTACGAGCAGTACTTC
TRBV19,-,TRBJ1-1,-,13,CASRGEGPTEAFF,TGTGCCAGTAGAGGGGAGGGACCCACTGAAGCTTTCTTT
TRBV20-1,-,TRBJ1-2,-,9,CSASPGYTF,TGCAGTGCTAGTCCGGGCTACACCTTC
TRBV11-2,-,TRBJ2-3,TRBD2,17,CASSSGVGTRSTDTQYF,TGTGCCAGCAGCTCGGGGGTGGGGACTAGAAGCACAGATACGCAGTATTTT
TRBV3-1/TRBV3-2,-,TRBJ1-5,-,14,CASSQQGRNQPQHF,TGTGCCAGCAGCCAACAGGGGCGGAATCAGCCCCAGCATTTT
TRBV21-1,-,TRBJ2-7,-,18,CASSKEGRVGSGVYEQYF,TGTGCCAGCAGCAAAGAGGGCAGGGTCGGTAGCGGGGTCTACGAGCAGTACTTC
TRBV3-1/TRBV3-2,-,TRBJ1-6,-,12,CASSQAGLPLHF,TGTGCCAGCAGCCAAGCGGGACTACCCCTCCACTTT
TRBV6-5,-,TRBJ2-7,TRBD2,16,CASSYSEAGGIYEQYF,TGTGCCAGCAGTTACTCAGAGGCGGGAGGGATCTACGAGCAGTACTTC
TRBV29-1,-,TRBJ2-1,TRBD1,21,CSVTRTLNGTGRPHLNNEQFF,TGCAGCGTCACAAGAACCCTCAACGGGACAGGGCGACCTCATCTAAACAATGAGCAGTTCTTC
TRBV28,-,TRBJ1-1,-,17,CASNFHPFQLLNTEAFF,TGTGCCAGCAACTTTCACCCCTTTCAACTCCTGAACACTGAAGCTTTCTTT